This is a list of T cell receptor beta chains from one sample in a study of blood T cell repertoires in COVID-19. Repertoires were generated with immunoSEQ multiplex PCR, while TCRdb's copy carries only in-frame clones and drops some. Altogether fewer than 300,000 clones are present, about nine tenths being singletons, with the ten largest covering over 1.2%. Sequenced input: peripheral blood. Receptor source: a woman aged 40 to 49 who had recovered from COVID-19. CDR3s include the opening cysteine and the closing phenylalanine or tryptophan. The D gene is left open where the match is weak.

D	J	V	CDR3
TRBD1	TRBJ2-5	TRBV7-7	CASSRDRAPETQYF
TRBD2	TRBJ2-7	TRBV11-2	CASSSSGAGAGSYEQYF
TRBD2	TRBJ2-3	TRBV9	CASSVGASGGAGTDTQYF
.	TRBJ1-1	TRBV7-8	CASSLWPGEGIGNTEAFF
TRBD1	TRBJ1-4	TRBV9	CASSQGAGNEKLFF
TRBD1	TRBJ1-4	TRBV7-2	CASSSWDRAHKEKLFF
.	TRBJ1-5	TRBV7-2	CASSAQIYSNQPQHF
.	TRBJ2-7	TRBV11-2	CASSLATGPYYEQYF
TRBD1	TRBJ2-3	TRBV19	CASRGTDTLTDTQYF
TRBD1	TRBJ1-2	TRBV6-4	CASSLTTGDLGYTF
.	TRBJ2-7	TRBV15	CATSRDPSSYEQYF
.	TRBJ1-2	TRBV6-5	CASNYGGDYGYTF
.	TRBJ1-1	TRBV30	CAWSVSGVNTEAFF
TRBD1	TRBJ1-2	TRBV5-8	CASSRDRAGYGYTF
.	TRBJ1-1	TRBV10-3	CAISHNQGLNTEAFF
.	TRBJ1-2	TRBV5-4	CASRQGEGFFYGYTF
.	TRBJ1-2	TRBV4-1	CASSQDNGRGYGYTF